One and the same sample provided the 8 T cell receptor beta chains below, sequenced in a study of Ad26.COV2.S vaccination and SARS-CoV-2 variants. The treatment here: roughly 19 received Ad26.COV2.S at low or high dose, single or two shots; 5 received placebo; per-sample allocation not given. All samples were drawn on day 63, counting from the first vaccine or placebo injection. Clones were sequenced by immunoSEQ multiplex PCR, and TCRdb holds only the in-frame ones, with some missing. The sample carries around 450,000 clones, approximately 87% recorded once. This material consisted of peripheral blood, taken in a trial of Ad26.COV2.S vaccine versus placebo. These receptors were obtained from a person between 18 and 60 years old who received the Ad26.COV2.S COVID-19 vaccine or a placebo.

On this clone itself: The same CDR3 also results from other DNA sequences found in this sample. The chain has TRBV7-9 and TRBJ2-7; D unresolved. CDR1 and CDR2 from the germline V gene are SEHNR and FQNEAQ (reference sequence). V lost 1 base, J lost 4 bases, and 5 bases lay in between. This CDR3 has 12 residues. The CDR3 nucleotides read TGTGCCAGCAGCTTAGTCCCGTACGAGCAGTACTTC. Its protein is CASSLVPYEQYF.

This clone was seen more than once but under ten times. The chain uses TRBV6-2 or TRBV6-3 and TRBJ2-7; D unresolved. There are 14 residues in the CDR3. Trimming took off 0 bases at V and 6 bases at J, with 12 bases between the two ends. The germline CDR1 and CDR2 sequences are MNHEY and SVGEGT. This CDR3 reads CASSYSWIVGEQYF. The CDR3 coding sequence is TGTGCCAGCAGTTACTCCTGGATTGTTGGCGAGCAGTACTTC.

This clone was picked up one time. The J gene is TRBJ1-1, the V gene TRBV2; D remains unclear. Germline CDR1 reads SNHLY; CDR2 reads FYNNEI. This CDR3 is 14 amino acids long. V shed 7 bases and J shed 1 base, with 13 bases lying between them. CDR3 sequence: CASTKDGENTEAFF. The CDR3 nucleotides read TGTGCCAGCACCAAGGACGGCGAGAACACTGAAGCTTTCTTT.

This rearrangement joins TRBV2 to TRBJ2-5; 13 bases align to TRBD2. The CDR3 runs 16 residues. Unmatched junction bases numbered 3, after V lost 4 bases and J lost 1 base. The germline CDR1 and CDR2 sequences are SNHLY and FYNNEI. The CDR3 coding sequence is TGTGCCAGCAGTGGACGACTAGCGGGGGGCCAAGAGACCCAGTACTTC. This encodes CASSGRLAGGQETQYF.

The V call is TRBV5-6, the J call TRBJ1-1, with a weak D call TRBD1 (5 bases). Trimming left V 5 bases short and J 5 bases short, with 13 bases between. The CDR3 has 13 residues. Germline V CDR1 and CDR2: SGHDT, YYEEEE. The CDR3 DNA reads TGTGCCAGCAGTAGGGACCCTGGGACTGAAGCTTTCTTT. It encodes CASSRDPGTEAFF.

The chain has TRBV18 and TRBJ1-1; D is unresolved. Germline assignment: CDR1 KGHSH and CDR2 LQKENI. Trimming left V 5 bases short and J 2 bases short, with 15 bases between. The CDR3 runs 15 residues. The CDR3 region has the DNA TGTGCCAGCTCAACCGTGCCGGGAGGAAACACTGAAGCTTTCTTT. This codes for CASSTVPGGNTEAFF.

This clone was observed once. The V and J genes are TRBV19 and TRBJ1-2, with D possibly being TRBD1 (6 bases). V was shortened by 1 base and J by 7 bases, with 16 bases between the two germline ends. The germline CDR1 and CDR2 sequences are LNHDA and SQIVND (reference sequence). CDR3 length: 15 residues. CDR3 bases: TGTGCCAGTAGTATAGGGGCAGGGGCGGCGTCTGGCTACACCTTC. Protein: CASSIGAGAASGYTF.

The rearrangement uses TRBV4-1 and TRBJ2-2, with a tentative D call TRBD2 (5 bases). V shed 5 bases and J shed 3 bases, with 10 bases lying between them. This CDR3 has 14 amino acids. The germline V gene has CDR1 MGHRA and CDR2 YSYEKL. CDR3 nucleotides: TGCGCCAGCAGCGAAGGGAGCTACACCGGGGAGCTGTTTTTT. Encoded protein: CASSEGSYTGELFF.